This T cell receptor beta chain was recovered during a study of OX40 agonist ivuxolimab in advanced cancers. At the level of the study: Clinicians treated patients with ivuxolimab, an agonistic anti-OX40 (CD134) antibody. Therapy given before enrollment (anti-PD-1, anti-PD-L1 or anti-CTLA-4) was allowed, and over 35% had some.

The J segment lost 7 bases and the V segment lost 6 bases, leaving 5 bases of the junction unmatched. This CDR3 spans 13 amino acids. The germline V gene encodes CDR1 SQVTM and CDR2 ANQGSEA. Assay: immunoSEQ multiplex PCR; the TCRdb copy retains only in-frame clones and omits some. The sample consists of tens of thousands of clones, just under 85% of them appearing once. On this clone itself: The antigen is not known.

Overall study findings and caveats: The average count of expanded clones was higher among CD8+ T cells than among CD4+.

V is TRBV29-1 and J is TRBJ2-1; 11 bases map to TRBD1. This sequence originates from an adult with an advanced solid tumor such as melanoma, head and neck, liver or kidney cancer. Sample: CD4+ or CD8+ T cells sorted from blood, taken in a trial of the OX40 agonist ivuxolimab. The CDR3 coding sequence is TGCAGCGTCGGACAGGGGGCGTTGAATGAGCAGTTCTTC. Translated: CSVGQGALNEQFF.